A selection of T cell receptor beta chains follows, all from one sample in a study of cytomegalovirus exposure and HLA in healthy donors. Generated by immunoSEQ multiplex PCR, the TCRdb table keeps only in-frame clones and is missing some. The sample has more than 80,000 clones, more than 70% seen once. The sample consisted of PBMCs. All receptors come from a man in his sixties in good health and CMV-seronegative. The CDR3 runs from the conserved cysteine through the conserved F or W. D genes are given only for firm matches. Expanded clones are given a class, and other clones once, few, many or no size at all.

v_gene: TRBV5-5
j_gene: TRBJ1-2
abundance: -
d_gene: TRBD1
CDR3nt: TGTGCCAGCACCCAGGGGGGGACAGGGGTTTATTATGGCTACACCTTC
CDR3aa: CASTQGGTGVYYGYTF

v_gene: TRBV5-1
j_gene: TRBJ2-4
abundance: few
d_gene: -
CDR3nt: TGCGCCAGCAGCTTGGGACTAGCCAAAAACATTCAGTACTTC
CDR3aa: CASSLGLAKNIQYF

v_gene: TRBV2
j_gene: TRBJ1-2
abundance: few
d_gene: -
CDR3nt: TGTGCCAGCAGTGAAGCGCCCGAGGCGGTGAGGCGAGAGGATGGCTACACCTTC
CDR3aa: CASSEAPEAVRREDGYTF

v_gene: TRBV7-5
j_gene: TRBJ2-1
abundance: -
d_gene: -
CDR3nt: TGTGCCAGAATGGCGGGTCCTCAGTTCTTC
CDR3aa: CARMAGPQFF

v_gene: TRBV30
j_gene: TRBJ2-1
abundance: once
d_gene: -
CDR3nt: TGTGCCTGGAGTGTAAGCCGGGGAAAGCAGTTCTTC
CDR3aa: CAWSVSRGKQFF

v_gene: TRBV6-5
j_gene: TRBJ2-7
abundance: -
d_gene: -
CDR3nt: TGTGCCAGCAGCCAAACTCCGGGAACGCACGAGCAGTACTTC
CDR3aa: CASSQTPGTHEQYF

v_gene: TRBV19
j_gene: TRBJ1-1
abundance: -
d_gene: TRBD1
CDR3nt: TGTGCCAGTAGTATAACAGGGGGCAGGGAAACTGAAGCTTTCTTT
CDR3aa: CASSITGGRETEAFF

v_gene: TRBV9
j_gene: TRBJ1-1
abundance: -
d_gene: -
CDR3nt: TGTGCCAGCACCTCCCTAGACGGATTACCGGCTGAAGCTTTCTTT
CDR3aa: CASTSLDGLPAEAFF

v_gene: TRBV6-1
j_gene: TRBJ2-3
abundance: -
d_gene: TRBD2
CDR3nt: TGTGCCAGCAGTGAACTAGCGGGGGGGCCCGGAGATACGCAGTATTTT
CDR3aa: CASSELAGGPGDTQYF

v_gene: TRBV5-1
j_gene: TRBJ2-7
abundance: -
d_gene: TRBD2
CDR3nt: TGCGCCAGCAGCGGGACTAGCGGTCGCGAGCAGTACTTC
CDR3aa: CASSGTSGREQYF

v_gene: TRBV9
j_gene: TRBJ2-3
abundance: -
d_gene: TRBD2
CDR3nt: TGTGCCAGCAGCGACACGGGGGGGCTCGCAGATACGCAGTATTTT
CDR3aa: CASSDTGGLADTQYF

v_gene: TRBV9
j_gene: TRBJ1-4
abundance: -
d_gene: TRBD1
CDR3nt: TGTGCCAGCAGCTTCGGACAGGCGGGGAATGAAAAACTGTTTTTT
CDR3aa: CASSFGQAGNEKLFF

v_gene: TRBV7-3
j_gene: TRBJ2-1
abundance: -
d_gene: -
CDR3nt: TGTGCCAGCAGCTCCGGGAAGAGCTCCTACAATGAGCAGTTCTTC
CDR3aa: CASSSGKSSYNEQFF

v_gene: TRBV7-8
j_gene: TRBJ1-2
abundance: -
d_gene: -
CDR3nt: TGTGCCAGCAGCTTAGGGCCCCAGGGAAGCGGCTACACCTTC
CDR3aa: CASSLGPQGSGYTF

v_gene: TRBV6-5
j_gene: TRBJ1-1
abundance: -
d_gene: -
CDR3nt: TGTGCCAGCAGTAAGCGCAGCACTGAAGCTTTCTTT
CDR3aa: CASSKRSTEAFF

v_gene: TRBV5-1
j_gene: TRBJ2-3
abundance: -
d_gene: TRBD1
CDR3nt: TGCGCCAGCAGCTTGGAGGACAGGAGCGCAGATACGCAGTATTTT
CDR3aa: CASSLEDRSADTQYF

v_gene: TRBV19
j_gene: TRBJ2-2
abundance: few
d_gene: -
CDR3nt: TGTGCCAGTAGTATAGACAGGGTCCCCACCGGGGAGCTGTTTTTT
CDR3aa: CASSIDRVPTGELFF

v_gene: TRBV7-9
j_gene: TRBJ1-1
abundance: -
d_gene: -
CDR3nt: TGTGCCAGCAGCCCGGGGAGGAGTGGTTTCACTGAAGCTTTCTTT
CDR3aa: CASSPGRSGFTEAFF

v_gene: TRBV9
j_gene: TRBJ2-7
abundance: -
d_gene: TRBD2
CDR3nt: TGTGCCAGCACCCTAGGGACTAGCCTGTTAAACGAGCAGTACTTC
CDR3aa: CASTLGTSLLNEQYF

v_gene: TRBV29-1
j_gene: TRBJ1-2
abundance: -
d_gene: TRBD1
CDR3nt: TGCAGCGTGACAGGGGTTAACTATGGCTACACCTTC
CDR3aa: CSVTGVNYGYTF

v_gene: TRBV30
j_gene: TRBJ1-6
abundance: -
d_gene: -
CDR3nt: TGTGCCTGGAGTGTACCCCCCAGTACTAATTCACCCCTCCACTTT
CDR3aa: CAWSVPPSTNSPLHF

v_gene: TRBV7-9
j_gene: TRBJ2-1
abundance: -
d_gene: TRBD2
CDR3nt: TGTTCCAGCAGCCTCATAATAGCGGGGGGCCTCATGGATGAGCAGTTCTTC
CDR3aa: CSSSLIIAGGLMDEQFF

v_gene: TRBV19
j_gene: TRBJ1-2
abundance: -
d_gene: TRBD1
CDR3nt: TGTGCCAGTAGTTTCGGGACAGCCTTCTATGGCTACACCTTC
CDR3aa: CASSFGTAFYGYTF

v_gene: TRBV27
j_gene: TRBJ2-7
abundance: -
d_gene: TRBD2
CDR3nt: TGTGCCAGCAGTTCCCTCGGACTAGCGGGGGGCGAGCAGTACTTC
CDR3aa: CASSSLGLAGGEQYF

v_gene: TRBV5-4
j_gene: TRBJ2-7
abundance: -
d_gene: TRBD2
CDR3nt: TGTGCCAGCAGCCTAGAAGCGGGGGGTCCCTACGAGCAGTACTTC
CDR3aa: CASSLEAGGPYEQYF

v_gene: TRBV19
j_gene: TRBJ1-4
abundance: -
d_gene: -
CDR3nt: TGTGCCAGTACCGAGCAGGGATGGGAAAAACTGTTTTTT
CDR3aa: CASTEQGWEKLFF

v_gene: TRBV9
j_gene: TRBJ2-2
abundance: -
d_gene: -
CDR3nt: TGTGCCAGCAGTGCCGCTTGGGGGGGCCAGGGCACCGGGGAGCTGTTTTTT
CDR3aa: CASSAAWGGQGTGELFF

v_gene: TRBV19
j_gene: TRBJ1-2
abundance: -
d_gene: -
CDR3nt: TGTGCCACCGCATCAGGGGCATTCCGGTATGGCTACACCTTC
CDR3aa: CATASGAFRYGYTF

v_gene: TRBV5-4
j_gene: TRBJ1-2
abundance: once
d_gene: TRBD1
CDR3nt: TGTGCCAGCAGCACCGACCAGGGGGGAGGTGGCTACACCTTC
CDR3aa: CASSTDQGGGGYTF

v_gene: TRBV5-4
j_gene: TRBJ1-3
abundance: -
d_gene: -
CDR3nt: TGTGCCAGCAGCGGGCGGGGGTTTGGAAACACCATATATTTT
CDR3aa: CASSGRGFGNTIYF

v_gene: TRBV7-3
j_gene: TRBJ2-5
abundance: -
d_gene: -
CDR3nt: TGTGCCAGCAGCTCCAGACCCCATCCGGAGGAGACCCAGTACTTC
CDR3aa: CASSSRPHPEETQYF

v_gene: TRBV5-5
j_gene: TRBJ2-7
abundance: -
d_gene: TRBD1
CDR3nt: TGTGCCAGCAGTGGTCCCGGGACAGGGAAATCCTACGAGCAGTACTTC
CDR3aa: CASSGPGTGKSYEQYF

v_gene: TRBV4-2
j_gene: TRBJ1-5
abundance: few
d_gene: -
CDR3nt: TGTGCCAGCAGCCAAGAGCAGGGGAGGGATCAGCCCCAGCATTTT
CDR3aa: CASSQEQGRDQPQHF

v_gene: TRBV19
j_gene: TRBJ1-2
abundance: -
d_gene: TRBD1
CDR3nt: TGTGCCAGTAGTATGAGCGGACAGGGGCGCTATGGCTACACCTTC
CDR3aa: CASSMSGQGRYGYTF

v_gene: TRBV19
j_gene: TRBJ1-5
abundance: -
d_gene: -
CDR3nt: TGTGCCAGTAGTATATTCGAAGGGGGCAATCAGCCCCAGCATTTT
CDR3aa: CASSIFEGGNQPQHF

v_gene: TRBV15
j_gene: TRBJ2-1
abundance: -
d_gene: TRBD2
CDR3nt: TGTGCCACCAGCAGATCGGGGGGACTAGCGGGGGGTAGCTACAATGAGCAGTTCTTC
CDR3aa: CATSRSGGLAGGSYNEQFF

v_gene: TRBV27
j_gene: TRBJ2-7
abundance: -
d_gene: TRBD1
CDR3nt: TGTGCCAGCAGACGGACAGGGGATTACGAGCAGTACTTC
CDR3aa: CASRRTGDYEQYF

v_gene: TRBV6-6
j_gene: TRBJ1-1
abundance: -
d_gene: -
CDR3nt: TGTGCCAGCACCCTCCAGAATTTTTACACTGAAGCTTTCTTT
CDR3aa: CASTLQNFYTEAFF

v_gene: TRBV5-5
j_gene: TRBJ1-1
abundance: -
d_gene: -
CDR3nt: TGTGCCAGCAGTCAAGCAACAGGGACCGAAGCTTTCTTT
CDR3aa: CASSQATGTEAFF

v_gene: TRBV6-4
j_gene: TRBJ2-1
abundance: -
d_gene: TRBD2
CDR3nt: TGTGCCAGCAGTGGGGAGTCGGGGGGTGAGCAGTTCTTC
CDR3aa: CASSGESGGEQFF

v_gene: TRBV2
j_gene: TRBJ2-7
abundance: -
d_gene: TRBD1
CDR3nt: TGTGCCAGCAGTGTCGCGGGACAGGGGAGTGGGGAGCAGTACTTC
CDR3aa: CASSVAGQGSGEQYF

v_gene: TRBV12-5
j_gene: TRBJ1-1
abundance: -
d_gene: -
CDR3nt: TGTGCTAGTGGTTTGCTATCCGGGAGTTACACTGAAGCTTTCTTT
CDR3aa: CASGLLSGSYTEAFF

v_gene: TRBV27
j_gene: TRBJ1-6
abundance: -
d_gene: -
CDR3nt: TGTGCCAGCAGTTTATCGTGGGGGGGCTATAATTCACCCCTCCACTTT
CDR3aa: CASSLSWGGYNSPLHF

v_gene: TRBV11-2
j_gene: TRBJ2-4
abundance: once
d_gene: TRBD2
CDR3nt: TGTGCCAGCAGCTTAGATCCAGCGGGGGGAATAGCCAAAAACATTCAGTACTTC
CDR3aa: CASSLDPAGGIAKNIQYF

v_gene: TRBV19
j_gene: TRBJ2-7
abundance: -
d_gene: TRBD1
CDR3nt: TGTGCCAGCCGGGGACAGGTAAACTCCTACGAGCAGTACTTC
CDR3aa: CASRGQVNSYEQYF

v_gene: TRBV10-3
j_gene: TRBJ2-2
abundance: -
d_gene: -
CDR3nt: TGTGCCATCAGTCGAACAGAAAACACCGGGGAGCTGTTTTTT
CDR3aa: CAISRTENTGELFF

v_gene: TRBV6-1
j_gene: TRBJ1-5
abundance: few
d_gene: -
CDR3nt: TGTGCCAGCAGTCCCAGGGGCAATCAGCCCCAGCATTTT
CDR3aa: CASSPRGNQPQHF

v_gene: TRBV6-5
j_gene: TRBJ1-2
abundance: -
d_gene: -
CDR3nt: TGTGCCAGTCAGGGATCCTATGGCTACACCTTC
CDR3aa: CASQGSYGYTF

v_gene: TRBV10-2
j_gene: TRBJ2-3
abundance: -
d_gene: TRBD2
CDR3nt: TGCGCCAGCAGTGAGCCCCTAGCGGGGGGGCCAGATACGCAGTATTTT
CDR3aa: CASSEPLAGGPDTQYF

v_gene: TRBV5-1
j_gene: TRBJ1-1
abundance: -
d_gene: -
CDR3nt: TGCGCCAGCAGCTTCCGATTCACGGGACAGAACACTGAAGCTTTCTTT
CDR3aa: CASSFRFTGQNTEAFF

v_gene: TRBV6-1
j_gene: TRBJ1-2
abundance: -
d_gene: -
CDR3nt: TGTGCCAGCAGTGAAGGGCCTGCCAACTATGGCTACACCTTC
CDR3aa: CASSEGPANYGYTF

v_gene: TRBV6-5
j_gene: TRBJ2-1
abundance: -
d_gene: -
CDR3nt: TGTGCCAGCAGCCGAGGCCGCAATGAGCAGTTCTTC
CDR3aa: CASSRGRNEQFF

v_gene: TRBV7-3
j_gene: TRBJ2-3
abundance: -
d_gene: -
CDR3nt: TGTGCCAGCAGCTTAAATCTCGGGGCAGATACGCAGTATTTT
CDR3aa: CASSLNLGADTQYF

v_gene: TRBV30
j_gene: TRBJ2-1
abundance: -
d_gene: TRBD1
CDR3nt: TGTGCCCTGGGACAGAACAATGAGCAGTTCTTC
CDR3aa: CALGQNNEQFF

v_gene: TRBV30
j_gene: TRBJ2-3
abundance: -
d_gene: TRBD2
CDR3nt: TGTGCCTGGAGTCTCGGGACTAGCGGGGGCACAGATACGCAGTATTTT
CDR3aa: CAWSLGTSGGTDTQYF

v_gene: TRBV2
j_gene: TRBJ1-3
abundance: -
d_gene: -
CDR3nt: TGTGCCAGCAGTGACAGATATACCCCGGGGGGAAACGCCATATATTTT
CDR3aa: CASSDRYTPGGNAIYF

v_gene: TRBV11-2
j_gene: TRBJ1-1
abundance: -
d_gene: -
CDR3nt: TGTGCCAGCAGCTTCATCTCACGGGGGAACACTGAAGCTTTCTTT
CDR3aa: CASSFISRGNTEAFF

v_gene: TRBV25-1
j_gene: TRBJ2-1
abundance: -
d_gene: TRBD2
CDR3nt: TGTGCCAGCAGGGGACTAGCGGGGGAGGGTGAGCAGTTCTTC
CDR3aa: CASRGLAGEGEQFF

v_gene: TRBV2
j_gene: TRBJ2-3
abundance: -
d_gene: -
CDR3nt: TGTGCCAGCAGTGGGCAGGAAAGCACAGATACGCAGTATTTT
CDR3aa: CASSGQESTDTQYF